This TCR beta chain is drawn from a study of EBV T-cell therapy then PD-1 blockade in nasopharyngeal carcinoma (dated by TCRdb to about 2021). Between the V and J ends, shortened by 6 bases and 9 bases respectively, the junction contains 28 bases. In the germline V gene, CDR1 corresponds to SGHRS and CDR2 to YFSETQ. From the cysteine up to the phenylalanine, the CDR3 has a length of 18 residues. Only CDR3 DNA remains: 54 bases, in frame from the first base. Genomic DNA was extracted from sorted cells using the Qiagen DNeasy Kit. Deep sequencing of the TCR beta chain was done on the immunoSEQ platform. In the authors' own workflow: Repertoire data analysis was performed with the immunoSEQ Analyzer software. As stored in TCRdb, this immuneACCESS dataset retains in-frame rearrangements with V and J assigned. A fraction of the clones does not appear; measured against another copy, unresolved V genes explain less than half of the discrepancy, and the remainder lacks a known reason. V and J calls and clone size are those listed in that table; D and trimming were worked out from the DNA. The table for this sample lists approximately 25,000 clones; over 75% of them were counted only once. Approximately 30% of the sample is in the top ten clones.

According to the study, the label for this sample's treatment or condition signals: AdE1-LMPpoly-expanded autologous EBV-specific T-cell therapy followed by anti-PD-1 nivolumab. Remarks on this clone: Its antigen remains unidentified. The record has no base qualities; no much larger clone is one base away.

Material: CD8+ T cells from blood, obtained around day 58 from a patient whose treatment included autologous EBV-specific T cells and nivolumab. Recombination joined TRBV5-1 with TRBJ1-6; the D gene is perhaps TRBD1, on 6 matching bases. The sequence was obtained from a man between 40 and 49 years old with nasopharyngeal carcinoma. Read as DNA, the sequence is TGCGCCAGCAAACAGGGCCAAACACGGGTAGACTTGAGTTCACCCCTCCACTTT. Translated, this is CASKQGQTRVDLSSPLHF. The full variable domain, with segments outside the CDR3 supplied by the reference TRBV5-1 and TRBJ1-6 proteins, appears as KAGVTQTPRYLIKTRGQQVTLSCSPISGHRSVSWYQQTPGQGLQFLFEYFSETQRNKGNFPGRFSGRQFSNSRSEMNVSTLELGDSALYLCASKQGQTRVDLSSPLHFGNGTRLTVT.